The rows below give T cell receptor beta chains drawn from one sample of a study of CD8 T cells in Susac syndrome. From the immunoSEQ multiplex PCR reads, TCRdb called clonotypes with MiXCR, one entry per CDR3 protein. The sample holds 180,000 or so distinct CDR3 sequences; about 95% are singletons and the top ten take approximately 0.093%. Material: CD4+ T cells from PBMCs. Source of these receptors: a human donor with multiple sclerosis. CDR3s include the opening cysteine and the closing phenylalanine or tryptophan.

j_call v_call cdr3_aa
TRBJ1-5 TRBV3-1 CASSQEMGLNQPQHF
TRBJ2-6 TRBV29-1 CSVEDPGGAGANVLTF
TRBJ2-3 TRBV10-3 CAIRSGADTQYF
TRBJ1-6 TRBV27 CASSWQGYNSPLHF
TRBJ2-5 TRBV14 CASSRLGQANTLKETQYF
TRBJ2-7 TRBV20-1 CSATPGAYEQYF
TRBJ2-2 TRBV24-1 CAKEGQGPNTGELFF
TRBJ2-7 TRBV4-1 CASSRRDRDYEQYF
TRBJ1-5 TRBV5-6 CASSLSGGELSNQPQHF
TRBJ1-3 TRBV11-2 CASSLQGNTIYF
TRBJ1-2 TRBV12-3/TRBV12-4 CASSLGRPIHGYTF
TRBJ1-2 TRBV3-1 CASSTRHGYTF
TRBJ1-1 TRBV29-1 CSAARQGPTEAFF
TRBJ2-1 TRBV3-1 CASSQAGGRAGEQFF
TRBJ1-2 TRBV6-1 CASSHGQGRGYTF
TRBJ2-6 TRBV20-1 CSAHGAGGSGANVLTF